The rows below give T cell receptor beta chains drawn from one sample of a study of T cells in Graves' hyperthyroidism and ophthalmopathy. TCRdb re-called the multiplex PCR reads through MiXCR, storing one row per CDR3 protein. The sample includes around 610,000 distinct CDR3 sequences, approximately 14% seen only once; the top ten take about 4%. Sequences were obtained from blood. These receptors were obtained from a woman aged 40 to 55 with Graves' ophthalmopathy. Each CDR3 is given with its conserved first and last residue. Each record gives: clone size, D gene, V gene, J gene, CDR3 DNA, CDR3 protein. The D gene is left open where the match is weak. Rows give clone size only sometimes, using once, few, many, or a class for an expanded clone.

abundance: many
d_gene: .
v_gene: TRBV12-3/TRBV12-4
j_gene: TRBJ1-1
CDR3nt: TGTGCCAGCAGTTTATTGACCCTGGGAGACACTGAAGCTTTCTTT
CDR3aa: CASSLLTLGDTEAFF

abundance: many
d_gene: TRBD1
v_gene: TRBV6-2/TRBV6-3
j_gene: TRBJ2-6
CDR3nt: TGTGCCAGCAGTTGGCCCCCACCGGGACAGAGGCACTCTGGGGCCAACGTCCTGACTTTC
CDR3aa: CASSWPPPGQRHSGANVLTF

abundance: many
d_gene: TRBD1
v_gene: TRBV6-2/TRBV6-3
j_gene: TRBJ2-7
CDR3nt: TGTGCCAGCAGGTTTAGGGGGCACACCTACGAGCAGTACTTC
CDR3aa: CASRFRGHTYEQYF

abundance: many
d_gene: .
v_gene: TRBV5-1
j_gene: TRBJ2-7
CDR3nt: TGCGCCAGCAGCTCAGAGGGCAAGGGGTCCTACGAGCAGTACTTC
CDR3aa: CASSSEGKGSYEQYF

abundance: many
d_gene: .
v_gene: TRBV6-1
j_gene: TRBJ1-1
CDR3nt: TGTGCCAGCCTACCCGGGGATAACACTGAAGCTTTCTTT
CDR3aa: CASLPGDNTEAFF

abundance: .
d_gene: .
v_gene: TRBV4-1
j_gene: TRBJ1-5
CDR3nt: TGCGCCAGCAGCCAAGAGACTCCGGGAGGCCAGCCCCAGCATTTT
CDR3aa: CASSQETPGGQPQHF

abundance: many
d_gene: TRBD1
v_gene: TRBV12-3/TRBV12-4
j_gene: TRBJ2-7
CDR3nt: TGTGCCAGCAGTTTAGCGGGACAGGACTACGAGCAGTACTTC
CDR3aa: CASSLAGQDYEQYF

abundance: few
d_gene: .
v_gene: TRBV6-2/TRBV6-3
j_gene: TRBJ2-3
CDR3nt: TGTGCCAGCAGAACAGCTAGCACAGATACGCAGTATTTT
CDR3aa: CASRTASTDTQYF

abundance: few
d_gene: TRBD2
v_gene: TRBV6-1
j_gene: TRBJ2-1
CDR3nt: TGTGCCAGCAAATACGAAGGGACTAGCTCCTACAATGAGCAGTTCTTC
CDR3aa: CASKYEGTSSYNEQFF

abundance: many
d_gene: .
v_gene: TRBV5-5
j_gene: TRBJ2-7
CDR3nt: TGTGCCAGCAGCCCGGGACCACGGGACGAGCAGTACTTC
CDR3aa: CASSPGPRDEQYF

abundance: many
d_gene: .
v_gene: TRBV5-4
j_gene: TRBJ2-5
CDR3nt: TGTGCCAGCAGCTTCCTTGTCCCGACAGGGCGGGGGACCCAGTACTTC
CDR3aa: CASSFLVPTGRGTQYF

abundance: few
d_gene: .
v_gene: TRBV29-1
j_gene: TRBJ1-2
CDR3nt: TGCAGCGTATCCCAGGGAACCTATAATGGCTACACCTTC
CDR3aa: CSVSQGTYNGYTF

abundance: many
d_gene: TRBD1
v_gene: TRBV10-3
j_gene: TRBJ2-7
CDR3nt: TGTGCCATCAGCGGACAGGGTTCGTTCTACGAGCAGTACTTC
CDR3aa: CAISGQGSFYEQYF

abundance: many
d_gene: TRBD1
v_gene: TRBV28
j_gene: TRBJ1-1
CDR3nt: TGTGCCAGCAGGCCGGGACAGCCGAACACTGAAGCTTTCTTT
CDR3aa: CASRPGQPNTEAFF

abundance: many
d_gene: .
v_gene: TRBV28
j_gene: TRBJ1-1
CDR3nt: TGTGCCAGCAGTTTGGGGGGGCGCGGGAACACTGAAGCTTTCTTT
CDR3aa: CASSLGGRGNTEAFF

abundance: many
d_gene: .
v_gene: TRBV27
j_gene: TRBJ2-5
CDR3nt: TGTGCCAGCAGCTTGGGGGCAGTGGAGCCAGGCCAAGAGACCCAGTACTTC
CDR3aa: CASSLGAVEPGQETQYF

abundance: many
d_gene: TRBD1
v_gene: TRBV30
j_gene: TRBJ1-1
CDR3nt: TGTGCTTTAGGGGGACAGTTTCACACTGAAGCTTTCTTT
CDR3aa: CALGGQFHTEAFF

abundance: many
d_gene: TRBD1
v_gene: TRBV2
j_gene: TRBJ1-2
CDR3nt: TGTGCCAGCAGGGTACAACAGGGGGATGGCTACACCTTC
CDR3aa: CASRVQQGDGYTF

abundance: .
d_gene: TRBD2
v_gene: TRBV20-1
j_gene: TRBJ2-5
CDR3nt: TGCAGTGCCAGACTAGCGGGAGGGGGGACCCAGTACTTC
CDR3aa: CSARLAGGGTQYF

abundance: .
d_gene: .
v_gene: TRBV24-1
j_gene: TRBJ1-3
CDR3nt: TGTGCCACCAGTGGAGGGGCTGGAAACACCATATATTTT
CDR3aa: CATSGGAGNTIYF

abundance: many
d_gene: .
v_gene: TRBV30
j_gene: TRBJ1-5
CDR3nt: TGTGCCTGGAGACGACAGGGCAATCAGCCCCAGCATTTT
CDR3aa: CAWRRQGNQPQHF

abundance: many
d_gene: .
v_gene: TRBV19
j_gene: TRBJ1-5
CDR3nt: TGTGCCAGTAAGTTTAGGGGGGGCTCGGGCAATCAGCCCCAGCATTTT
CDR3aa: CASKFRGGSGNQPQHF

abundance: .
d_gene: .
v_gene: TRBV6-1
j_gene: TRBJ2-7
CDR3nt: TGTGCCAGCAGATCTTATAGCTCCTACGAGCAGTACTTC
CDR3aa: CASRSYSSYEQYF

abundance: many
d_gene: .
v_gene: TRBV27
j_gene: TRBJ1-5
CDR3nt: TGTGCCAGCAGTCACGGGCGTGTTAATCAGCCCCAGCATTTT
CDR3aa: CASSHGRVNQPQHF

abundance: .
d_gene: TRBD2
v_gene: TRBV6-5
j_gene: TRBJ2-7
CDR3nt: TGTGCCAGCGCTCCCGGACGGGGGGGGTCCTACGAGCAGTACTTC
CDR3aa: CASAPGRGGSYEQYF

abundance: .
d_gene: .
v_gene: TRBV7-2
j_gene: TRBJ2-7
CDR3nt: TGTGCCAGCAGCTTAGAGCGGGCGAACTCCTACGAGCAGTACTTC
CDR3aa: CASSLERANSYEQYF

abundance: .
d_gene: .
v_gene: TRBV5-1
j_gene: TRBJ2-5
CDR3nt: TGCGCCAGCAGCTTGGAAGGCTCCTCACGAGAGACCCAGTACTTC
CDR3aa: CASSLEGSSRETQYF

abundance: many
d_gene: .
v_gene: TRBV6-2/TRBV6-3
j_gene: TRBJ2-5
CDR3nt: TGTGCCAGCAGACACTCCACGTACCAAGAGACCCAGTACTTC
CDR3aa: CASRHSTYQETQYF

abundance: many
d_gene: .
v_gene: TRBV11-2
j_gene: TRBJ2-7
CDR3nt: TGTGCCAGCAGCTTAGCCCGAAGGGAGTTCCACTTC
CDR3aa: CASSLARREFHF

abundance: .
d_gene: TRBD1
v_gene: TRBV7-6
j_gene: TRBJ1-1
CDR3nt: TGTGCCAGCAGCCGGGGGACAGGGGGCTTTAGCACTGAAGCTTTCTTT
CDR3aa: CASSRGTGGFSTEAFF

abundance: many
d_gene: TRBD2
v_gene: TRBV6-2/TRBV6-3
j_gene: TRBJ2-7
CDR3nt: TGTGCCAGCAGTACCCGGACTAGCGGGATGGACGAGCAGTACTTC
CDR3aa: CASSTRTSGMDEQYF

abundance: many
d_gene: .
v_gene: TRBV20-1
j_gene: TRBJ2-7
CDR3nt: TGCAGTGCTAGAATGACTAGGGGCAATTACGAGCAGTACTTC
CDR3aa: CSARMTRGNYEQYF

abundance: many
d_gene: .
v_gene: TRBV15
j_gene: TRBJ2-7
CDR3nt: TGTGCCACCAGCAAGCCAGGGGTCGACGAGCAGTACTTC
CDR3aa: CATSKPGVDEQYF

abundance: many
d_gene: TRBD1
v_gene: TRBV14
j_gene: TRBJ1-2
CDR3nt: TGTGCCAGCAGCGAACAGGGGAATGGCTACACCTTC
CDR3aa: CASSEQGNGYTF

abundance: many
d_gene: .
v_gene: TRBV6-2/TRBV6-3
j_gene: TRBJ2-2
CDR3nt: TGTGCCAGCAGTTACAGAGCAATTCTGGGCACCGGGGAGCTGTTTTTT
CDR3aa: CASSYRAILGTGELFF

abundance: many
d_gene: .
v_gene: TRBV27
j_gene: TRBJ1-1
CDR3nt: TGTGCCAGCAGTTTAAAGGGGGGGAACACTGAAGCTTTCTTT
CDR3aa: CASSLKGGNTEAFF

abundance: .
d_gene: .
v_gene: TRBV20-1
j_gene: TRBJ2-7
CDR3nt: TGCAGTGCCCGACGCACAGCCACCTACGAGCAGTACTTC
CDR3aa: CSARRTATYEQYF

abundance: many
d_gene: TRBD1
v_gene: TRBV15
j_gene: TRBJ2-1
CDR3nt: TGTGCCACCAGCACCGTCGGGACAGGGTTGCATGAGCAGTTCTTC
CDR3aa: CATSTVGTGLHEQFF

abundance: .
d_gene: TRBD1
v_gene: TRBV20-1
j_gene: TRBJ1-5
CDR3nt: TGCAGTGCCGCTCCTCGGGACAGCTTATGGGTGCCCCAGCATTTT
CDR3aa: CSAAPRDSLWVPQHF

abundance: .
d_gene: .
v_gene: TRBV6-2/TRBV6-3
j_gene: TRBJ1-2
CDR3nt: TGTGCCAGCTTAAACGAGCCGCAGGGCTGGCATGGCTACACCTTC
CDR3aa: CASLNEPQGWHGYTF

abundance: .
d_gene: .
v_gene: TRBV20-1
j_gene: TRBJ2-7
CDR3nt: TGCAGTGCTCCGGACTCCATACAGGGAGGCGAGCAGTACTTC
CDR3aa: CSAPDSIQGGEQYF

abundance: many
d_gene: TRBD2
v_gene: TRBV6-1
j_gene: TRBJ2-5
CDR3nt: TGTGCCAGCAGTGAGTTGACTAGCCGTGAGACCCAGTACTTC
CDR3aa: CASSELTSRETQYF

abundance: many
d_gene: .
v_gene: TRBV28
j_gene: TRBJ1-4
CDR3nt: TGTGCCAGCAGTACGCCAAGACAGAATGAAAAACTGTTTTTT
CDR3aa: CASSTPRQNEKLFF

abundance: many
d_gene: .
v_gene: TRBV7-2
j_gene: TRBJ2-7
CDR3nt: TGTGCCAGCAGCCGAGGCAGGGGAAGGACCTACGAGCAGTACTTC
CDR3aa: CASSRGRGRTYEQYF

abundance: many
d_gene: .
v_gene: TRBV28
j_gene: TRBJ1-3
CDR3nt: TGTGCCAGCACTGCGGGGCTTGGAAACACCATATATTTT
CDR3aa: CASTAGLGNTIYF

abundance: .
d_gene: .
v_gene: TRBV19
j_gene: TRBJ1-3
CDR3nt: TGTGCCAGTAGTATCGATCGGACCCCGGACTCTGGAAACACCATATATTTT
CDR3aa: CASSIDRTPDSGNTIYF

abundance: few
d_gene: .
v_gene: TRBV9
j_gene: TRBJ2-7
CDR3nt: TGTGCCAGCAGCGTAGCTCCGGGTCTCTCCTACGAGCAGTACTTC
CDR3aa: CASSVAPGLSYEQYF

abundance: .
d_gene: .
v_gene: TRBV6-2/TRBV6-3
j_gene: TRBJ1-5
CDR3nt: TGTGCCAGCAGTTCCTGGGGCGGTCAGCCCCAGCATTTT
CDR3aa: CASSSWGGQPQHF

abundance: many
d_gene: .
v_gene: TRBV28
j_gene: TRBJ1-1
CDR3nt: TGTGCCAGCAGTTTTCCAGAAAAGACAGGAGACACTGAAGCTTTCTTT
CDR3aa: CASSFPEKTGDTEAFF

abundance: many
d_gene: .
v_gene: TRBV30
j_gene: TRBJ1-5
CDR3nt: TGTGCCTGGAAGCGGCAGGGGAGCAATCAGCCCCAGCATTTT
CDR3aa: CAWKRQGSNQPQHF

abundance: many
d_gene: .
v_gene: TRBV19
j_gene: TRBJ2-5
CDR3nt: TGTGCCAGTAGTGGCTGGGCTGGGGAGACCCAGTACTTC
CDR3aa: CASSGWAGETQYF

abundance: many
d_gene: .
v_gene: TRBV6-5
j_gene: TRBJ1-2
CDR3nt: TGTGCCACCGCCTTTGCGGCAGCTCTAAACTATGGCTACACCTTC
CDR3aa: CATAFAAALNYGYTF

abundance: once
d_gene: .
v_gene: TRBV6-1
j_gene: TRBJ1-1
CDR3nt: TGTGCCAGCATATGGTGGGGGAACACTGAAGCTTTCTTT
CDR3aa: CASIWWGNTEAFF

abundance: .
d_gene: TRBD2
v_gene: TRBV20-1
j_gene: TRBJ2-5
CDR3nt: TGCAGTGCTAGAGATCCCCTAGCGGGAAGGGAGACCCAGTACTTC
CDR3aa: CSARDPLAGRETQYF